Following are 5 T cell receptor beta chains from one sample sequenced in a study of beta chain features in type 1 diabetes. General observations from the study: TCRB CDR3s from Type 1 diabetes patients were moderately but significantly shorter in all four CD4+ subsets.

What was sequenced were expressed TCRB transcripts, since all of the isolated RNA had been reverse transcribed. Produced via immunoSEQ multiplex PCR; TCRdb's table is partial and in-frame only. The sample has 160,000 or so clones; about 8.3% are singletons. The antigens for these receptors are not known. The sequencing sample was made of central memory CD4+ T cells from blood. The receptor set was obtained from a woman aged 18-30 years with type 1 diabetes.

This clone was picked up a small number of times. CDR3: CASSHGQGVADTQYF. The CDR3 nucleotides read TGTGCCAGCAGCCACGGACAGGGAGTAGCAGATACGCAGTATTTT. V usage is TRBV4-2 and J usage is TRBJ2-3; TRBD1 matches 8 bases. CDR3 length equals 15 residues. Per germline, CDR1 LGHNA and CDR2 YNFKEQ. V was clipped by 3 bases and J by 4 bases; unmatched bases: 6.

This clone was counted a few times. The rearrangement links TRBV28 to TRBJ1-5; D is possibly TRBD1 (6 bases). Germline CDR1 MDHEN, CDR2 SYDVKM. V shed 11 bases and J shed 7 bases, with 18 bases lying between them. This CDR3 comprises 13 residues. CDR3 sequence reads: CAGSTGWDQPQHF. DNA for the CDR3: TGTGCCGGATCAACAGGGTGGGACCAGCCCCAGCATTTT.

The sample holds a few counts of this clone. This sequence joins TRBV30 and TRBJ1-2; D unresolved. CDR3 length equals 11 residues. The germline CDR1 and CDR2 sequences are GTSNPN and SVGIG (reference sequence). V shed 1 base and J shed 3 bases, with 3 bases lying between them. CDR3 coding DNA: TGTGCCTGGAGTGCGGACTATGGCTACACCTTC. It translates to CAWSADYGYTF.

This chain links TRBV18 with TRBJ1-2, with 7 bases that match TRBD1. The CDR3 is 13 amino acids. Germline V gene lookup returns CDR1 KGHSH and CDR2 LQKENI. V lost 3 bases, J lost 7 bases, and 5 bases stayed unmatched. The DNA of the CDR3 is TGTGCCAGCTCACCCGGACAGGTCGGTGGCTACACCTTC. Protein sequence: CASSPGQVGGYTF.

The rearrangement uses TRBV1 and TRBJ2-5; the table calls TRBD1, which could not be checked here. TRBV1 is designated a pseudogene. This CDR3 is 16 amino acids long. CDR3 sequence (DNA): TGCACCAGCAGCCAAGTAAGGGACACACAAAAAGAGACCCAGTACTTC. Protein product: CTSSQVRDTQKETQYF.